These T cell receptor beta chains were read from a single sample in a study of monozygotic twins with inflammatory bowel disease. After re-calling the 5' RACE reads, TCRdb lists one entry per CDR3 protein, DNA absent. In all, the sample yields approximately 400,000 distinct CDR3 sequences. Sequencing was carried out using blood. Receptor source: a human donor with ulcerative colitis or Crohn's disease, or a healthy co-twin of an affected twin (not recorded which). CDR3s include the opening cysteine and the closing phenylalanine or tryptophan.

CDR3aa | j_gene | v_gene
CSAENLGTDTQYF | TRBJ2-3 | TRBV20-1
CASSYSTRGRMDYNEQFF | TRBJ2-1 | TRBV6-2/TRBV6-3
CASSTPGTGKYEQYF | TRBJ2-7 | TRBV6-2/TRBV6-3
CAISDSGVANTEAFF | TRBJ1-1 | TRBV10-3
CASSLTGLGYGYTF | TRBJ1-2 | TRBV27
CASSQLTGVEQFF | TRBJ2-1 | TRBV3-1
CASSPTGGNVHEQYF | TRBJ2-7 | TRBV28
CASRTGGTSYEQYF | TRBJ2-7 | TRBV7-2
CASSDRGSDTQYF | TRBJ2-3 | TRBV25-1
CASREEPYEQYF | TRBJ2-7 | TRBV6-5
CSALFTGASNTGELFF | TRBJ2-2 | TRBV20-1
CASSQPGLVIYEQYF | TRBJ2-7 | TRBV28
CASSVLPGQGDTEAFF | TRBJ1-1 | TRBV5-1
CASSEFHLEQYF | TRBJ2-7 | TRBV25-1
CASSVEGQGSNEQYF | TRBJ2-7 | TRBV9
CASSIDQGETQYF | TRBJ2-5 | TRBV19
CASRLSSYEQYF | TRBJ2-7 | TRBV5-1
CASSLGRERDPLYGYTF | TRBJ1-2 | TRBV11-2
CVTSDRTASSTDTQYF | TRBJ2-3 | TRBV24-1
CASSPTDTQYF | TRBJ2-3 | TRBV18
CASSQDRGTGGMSYGYTF | TRBJ1-2 | TRBV4-2
CASSLLGSNQPQHF | TRBJ1-5 | TRBV27
CSARVSGGRYNSPLHF | TRBJ1-6 | TRBV20-1
CASNLVGRSRGYGYTF | TRBJ1-2 | TRBV12-3/TRBV12-4
CASSMGVGRGQPQHF | TRBJ1-5 | TRBV19
CASSQMRTGALEQYF | TRBJ2-7 | TRBV3-1
CASSAGRTYNSPLHF | TRBJ1-6 | TRBV9
CASSRDTMNTEAFF | TRBJ1-1 | TRBV7-2
CASEPYGVRITEAFF | TRBJ1-1 | TRBV7-9
CASRSWADNEQFF | TRBJ2-1 | TRBV12-3/TRBV12-4
CSVARGRETQYF | TRBJ2-5 | TRBV29-1
CASSDPRDRTDTQYF | TRBJ2-3 | TRBV25-1
CASSQRLRGFEAFF | TRBJ1-1 | TRBV3-1
CASSLEQGRHEQFF | TRBJ2-1 | TRBV28
CASMPQGATADTEAFF | TRBJ1-1 | TRBV7-9
CSAHARTAGTDTQYF | TRBJ2-3 | TRBV20-1
CASSPAGLAGVNEQFF | TRBJ2-1 | TRBV7-9
CASRKGRGNTEAFF | TRBJ1-1 | TRBV11-2
CASPGPIGEEFF | TRBJ2-1 | TRBV4-1
CSASLRGGDNGADTQYF | TRBJ2-3 | TRBV20-1
CASSHSRDRGLYEQYF | TRBJ2-7 | TRBV4-3
CASSQTRQPNTEAFF | TRBJ1-1 | TRBV4-1
CASSADVGVQETQYF | TRBJ2-5 | TRBV9
CASSLDRAGENIQYF | TRBJ2-4 | TRBV5-1
CASSVSKGGETQYF | TRBJ2-5 | TRBV28
CASSFSQGSVGEKLFF | TRBJ1-4 | TRBV5-1
CASSSEGAYNEQFF | TRBJ2-1 | TRBV13